These T cell receptor beta chains were read from a single sample in a study of T cells after yellow fever vaccination. TCRdb reprocessed the 5' RACE reads with MiXCR, giving one entry per CDR3 protein. The table records some 350,000 distinct CDR3 sequences, about 9.9% of them present only once. Sample: PBMCs, taken on the day of the first yellow fever vaccination. These receptors were taken from a man younger than 35 who received the YFV17D yellow fever vaccine. The CDR3 runs from the conserved cysteine through the conserved F or W. The D gene is left open where the match is weak. Where a row states a size, it is once, few, many or the class of an expanded clone; other rows omit it.

V	size	D	J	DNA	CDR3
TRBV5-1	NA	TRBD2	TRBJ2-3	TGCGCCAGCAGCTTGGGACGGCGGGGGAGCACAGATACGCAGTATTTT	CASSLGRRGSTDTQYF
TRBV20-1	NA	NA	TRBJ2-1	TGCAGTGCTAGAGGCGGAGGGGGGAGCTCCTACAATGAGCAGTTCTTC	CSARGGGGSSYNEQFF
TRBV28	once	NA	TRBJ2-5	TGTGCCAGCAGTCCGGGGAGGAACCAGTACTTC	CASSPGRNQYF
TRBV4-2	NA	NA	TRBJ1-5	TGTGCCAGCAGCCAAGGTCCAGGACCTAGCAATCAGCCCCAGCATTTT	CASSQGPGPSNQPQHF
TRBV7-8	few	NA	TRBJ2-7	TGTGCCAGCAGCTTAGGGGGGAAAGTCCCCTACGAGCAGTACTTC	CASSLGGKVPYEQYF
TRBV4-1	NA	TRBD1	TRBJ1-4	TGCGCCAGCAGCCACTATGACAGGGATGGCGAAAAACTGTTTTTT	CASSHYDRDGEKLFF
TRBV10-2	few	NA	TRBJ2-6	TGCGCCAGCAGTGCGTGGACCGCCGGGACGGGACCATCTGGGGCCAACGTCCTGACTTTC	CASSAWTAGTGPSGANVLTF
TRBV10-3	few	NA	TRBJ2-1	TGTGCCATCAGTGAGGAGGGTCTTAGGGGTGAGCAGTTCTTC	CAISEEGLRGEQFF
TRBV4-1	NA	TRBD1	TRBJ1-2	TGCGCCAGCAGCCAAGAAGGGGACAGAATAGGCGGCTACACCTTC	CASSQEGDRIGGYTF
TRBV28	NA	NA	TRBJ1-5	TGTGCCAGCAGTTTATGGGGGCAGATTCTCTATAGCAATCAGCCCCAGCATTTT	CASSLWGQILYSNQPQHF
TRBV6-2/TRBV6-3	NA	NA	TRBJ2-1	TGTGCCAGCCAAAGAAACCAGGGGTACAATGAGCAGTTCTTC	CASQRNQGYNEQFF
TRBV6-5	NA	TRBD2	TRBJ2-1	TGTGCCAGCAGTTACACTGGAGGACTAGCGGGGGGGGGTAATGAGCAGTTCTTC	CASSYTGGLAGGGNEQFF
TRBV3-1	NA	TRBD1	TRBJ2-5	TGTGCCAGCAGCCATTTAGGGAGGCGGGACAGGGCGGACCAGTACTTC	CASSHLGRRDRADQYF
TRBV4-1	NA	TRBD2	TRBJ2-6	TGCGCCAGCAGCCAAGGACTGAGCGGGGGTGGGGCCAACGTCCTGACTTTC	CASSQGLSGGGANVLTF
TRBV20-1	NA	TRBD1	TRBJ2-7	TGCAGTGCTTGGACAGGTTTCTACGAGCAGTACTTC	CSAWTGFYEQYF